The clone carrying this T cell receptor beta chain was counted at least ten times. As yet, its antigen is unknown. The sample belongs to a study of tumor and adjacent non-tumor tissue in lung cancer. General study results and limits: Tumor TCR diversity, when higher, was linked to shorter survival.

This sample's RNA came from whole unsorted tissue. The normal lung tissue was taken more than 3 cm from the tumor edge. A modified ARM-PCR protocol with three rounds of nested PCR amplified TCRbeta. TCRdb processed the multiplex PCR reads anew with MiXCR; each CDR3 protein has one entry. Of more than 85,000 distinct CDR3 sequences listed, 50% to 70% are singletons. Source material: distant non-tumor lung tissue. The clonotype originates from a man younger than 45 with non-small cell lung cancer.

The CDR3: CASQRDYYSPLHF. For the CDR3, the DNA is TGCGCCAGTCAGAGGGATTACTATTCACCCCTCCACTTT. The rearrangement links TRBV4-3 to TRBJ1-6; D is unclear. Germline V CDR1 and CDR2: LGHNA, YSLEER. The CDR3 is 13 amino acids. The V end was cut by 9 bases, the J end by 8 bases, with 14 bases between.